The 22 T cell receptor beta chains below were found in one sample sequenced in a study of T-cell reconstitution after alpha-beta-depleted transplantation in children. This sample's TCRbeta library carried unique molecular identifier barcodes. TCRdb fed the PCR reads into MiXCR, producing one record per CDR3 protein. The sample records about 350,000 distinct CDR3 sequences, about an eighth being singletons. The source was PBMCs, collected from the stem cell graft. Every receptor here comes from a human donor who donated a stem cell graft to a child with Fanconi anemia.

This chain links TRBV7-9 with TRBJ2-1; D is uncertain. V lost 1 base to trimming and J lost 5 bases, with 9 bases between them. This CDR3 is built from 14 residues. Per the germline V gene, CDR1 is SEHNR and CDR2 is FQNEAQ (reference sequence). The chain's CDR3 is CASSLVRINNEQFF. The DNA of the CDR3 is TGTGCCAGCAGCTTAGTGAGGATCAACAATGAGCAGTTCTTC.

This chain connects TRBV4-3 to TRBJ1-1; D is perhaps TRBD1 (5 bases). CDR3 length: 15 amino acids. In germline, CDR1 is LGHNA, CDR2 YSLEER. Deletions cut 0 bases from V and 3 bases from J, with 11 bases between. CDR3 amino acids: CASSQDGRGDTEAFF. CDR3 in DNA: TGCGCCAGCAGCCAAGATGGGCGGGGGGACACTGAAGCTTTCTTT.

The chain carries TRBV20-1 and TRBJ1-1; TRBD1 might be the D (6 bases). Trimming pared 6 bases from V and 8 bases from J, leaving 19 bases between. The CDR3 covers 13 residues. Germline V gene lookup returns CDR1 DFQATT and CDR2 SNEGSKA (reference sequence). The CDR3 reads CSAFTSDRGEAFF. CDR3 nucleotides: TGCAGTGCCTTTACCTCGGACAGAGGCGAAGCTTTCTTT.

This clonotype was counted many times. The V gene is TRBV5-1, the J gene TRBJ2-1; a possible D gene is TRBD1 (6 bases). V lost 4 bases and J 0 bases, leaving 11 bases between the germline ends. The CDR3 consists of 15 residues. CDR1 is SGHRS, CDR2 YFSETQ, per germline. CDR3 protein: CASSADSRSYNEQFF. CDR3 bases: TGCGCCAGCAGCGCGGACAGCCGCTCCTACAATGAGCAGTTCTTC.

The chain joins TRBV5-1 to TRBJ1-1; the D gene is possibly TRBD1 (6 bases). V was pared by 4 bases and J by 5 bases, with 18 bases between. Germline assignment: CDR1 SGHRS and CDR2 YFSETQ. The length of the CDR3 is 15 residues. The chain's CDR3 is CASSRQQGRGTEAFF. The CDR3 nucleotides are TGCGCCAGCAGCCGGCAACAGGGAAGAGGGACTGAAGCTTTCTTT.

This clonotype was detected ten times or more. This chain joins TRBV7-9 and TRBJ2-7, with no clear D. The CDR3 has 13 residues. V was cut by 5 bases and J by 3 bases, with 11 bases left in between. Germline V gene sequence: CDR1 SEHNR, CDR2 FQNEAQ (reference sequence). Here the CDR3 reads CASSPRSNYEQYF. Here the CDR3 DNA reads TGTGCCAGCAGCCCCAGGTCTAACTACGAGCAGTACTTC.

This clonotype has a handful of counts. The chain uses TRBV20-1 and TRBJ2-1; 10 nucleotides line up with TRBD2. J lost 4 bases, V lost 6 bases, and 6 bases had no gene match. Germline V gene lookup returns CDR1 DFQATT and CDR2 SNEGSKA (reference sequence). This CDR3 comprises 14 residues. The CDR3 region is CSARGLASYNEQFF. DNA for the CDR3: TGCAGTGCCCGGGGACTAGCGAGTTACAATGAGCAGTTCTTC.

This clonotype has a handful of counts. The genes are TRBV12-3 or TRBV12-4 and TRBJ2-3; a possible D gene is TRBD2 (6 bases). The CDR3 loop spans 13 amino acids. V was shortened by 9 bases and J by 2 bases, with 12 bases between the two germline ends. CDR3 sequence (DNA): TGTGCCAGTCGGAGGGGATCCACAGATACGCAGTATTTT. This codes for CASRRGSTDTQYF.

The genes are TRBV20-1 and TRBJ2-3, with 8 bases matching TRBD2. Germline V gives CDR1 DFQATT, CDR2 SNEGSKA (reference sequence). The V gene end was trimmed by 5 bases and the J gene end by 1 base; junction bases not matched to a gene: 8. The CDR3 covers 15 residues. CDR3 coding DNA: TGCAGTGCTCCCGCCCCGACTAGCGGCACAGATACGCAGTATTTT. It specifies CSAPAPTSGTDTQYF.

In this sample, this clonotype turned up many times. This rearrangement joins TRBV6-1 to TRBJ2-1; 10 bases line up with TRBD2. Trimming at V came to 6 bases and at J to 8 bases, leaving 7 bases not matched to a gene. The CDR3 runs 14 residues. Germline-derived CDR1 and CDR2 are MNHNS and SASEGT. The CDR3 spells CASSPSGGDDEQFF. CDR3 nucleotides: TGTGCCAGCAGCCCCAGCGGGGGGGATGATGAGCAGTTCTTC.

This clonotype has only a few counts. The chain employs TRBV7-8 and TRBJ2-1; D is ambiguous. Germline V gene lookup returns CDR1 SGHVS and CDR2 FQNEAQ. V dropped 1 base and J dropped 8 bases, with 6 bases sitting between them. The CDR3 is 12 amino acids. The CDR3 region has the DNA TGTGCCAGCAGCTTAGGATCAGATGAGCAGTTCTTC. It translates to CASSLGSDEQFF.

V usage is TRBV7-9 and J usage is TRBJ1-1; D is ambiguous. Germline values: CDR1 SEHNR, CDR2 FQNEAQ (reference sequence). Trimming removed 11 bases from V and 5 bases from J, with 18 bases in between. The CDR3 totals 13 residues. The CDR3 nucleotides read TGTGCCGGCTCCTGGTGGGGTGGGACTGAAGCTTTCTTT. Protein: CAGSWWGGTEAFF. Variable domain in full (rest from reference TRBV7-9 and TRBJ1-1): DTGVSQNPRHKITKRGQNVTFRCDPISEHNRLYWYRQTLGQGPEFLTYFQNEAQLEKSRLLSDRFSAERPKGSFSTLEIQRTEQGDSAMYLCAGSWWGGTEAFFGQGTRLTVV.

This clonotype turned up a few times. The V call is TRBV7-2, the J call TRBJ2-1; 12 nucleotides line up with TRBD2. J lost 10 bases, V lost 2 bases, and 6 bases had no gene match. The germline V gene has CDR1 SGHTA and CDR2 FQGNSA. The CDR3 sequence is 15 residues long. CDR3 sequence: CASSLRTSGKPEQFF. The CDR3 DNA sequence: TGTGCCAGCAGCTTAAGGACTAGCGGGAAACCCGAGCAGTTCTTC. Looking up the rest from reference TRBV7-2 and TRBJ2-1 gives the full variable domain: GAGVSQSPSNKVTEKGKDVELRCDPISGHTALYWYRQSLGQGLEFLIYFQGNSAPDKSGLPSDRFSAERTGGSVSTLTIQRTQQEDSAVYLCASSLRTSGKPEQFFGPGTRLTVL.

In this sample, this clonotype turned up a few times. Germline and junction disagree at one end, which may indicate a read error. The chain has TRBV6-2 or TRBV6-3 and TRBJ2-7; D is uncertain. Germline V gives CDR1 MNHEY, CDR2 SVGEGT. The CDR3 spans 16 residues. For the CDR3, the DNA is TGTGCCAGCAGCCACCATGACGGACGACTGAGCTACCTAAGGTTCTGG. It translates to CASSHHDGRLSYLRFW.

Here the CDR3 DNA reads TGCAGCGTTGGGGGTAGGGCACCTGAAGCTTTCTTT. This codes for CSVGGRAPEAFF. The chain combines TRBV29-1 with TRBJ1-1; D not certain. The length of the CDR3 is 12 residues. Between the trimmed V and J ends, which lost 4 bases and 6 bases, there was a span of 12 bases. Germline CDR1 and CDR2: SQVTM and ANQGSEA. Looking up the rest from reference TRBV29-1 and TRBJ1-1 gives the full variable domain: SAVISQKPSRDICQRGTSLTIQCQVDSQVTMMFWYRQQPGQSLTLIATANQGSEATYESGFVIDKFPISRPNLTFSTLTVSNMSPEDSSIYLCSVGGRAPEAFFGQGTRLTVV.

This clonotype has at least ten counts. The rearrangement links TRBV7-2 to TRBJ2-5, with D unresolved. Germline V gene sequence: CDR1 SGHTA, CDR2 FQGNSA. Trimming shortened V by 1 base and J by 9 bases, and 9 bases separated the two germline ends. The CDR3 totals 12 residues. This CDR3 is CASSLDSGAQYF. As DNA, the CDR3 is TGTGCCAGCAGCTTAGACTCTGGGGCCCAGTACTTC.

The rearrangement links TRBV5-4 to TRBJ2-2; D is undetermined. The CDR3 contains 11 residues. Germline CDR1 is SGHNT and CDR2 is YYREEE (reference sequence). V lost 9 bases to trimming and J lost 1 base, with 4 bases between them. The CDR3 nucleotides read TGTGCCACAATGAACACCGGGGAGCTGTTTTTT. This sequence encodes CATMNTGELFF.

The chain has TRBV7-8 and TRBJ2-3; 7 positions agree with TRBD2. Looked up from germline, CDR1 is SGHVS and CDR2 is FQNEAQ. With V trimmed by 4 bases and J by 2 bases, 6 bases remained unmatched. This CDR3 comprises 15 residues. CDR3 protein: CASSSLAGPTDTQYF. The CDR3 nucleotides read TGTGCCAGCAGCTCCTTAGCGGGTCCCACAGATACGCAGTATTTT. Using reference TRBV7-8 and TRBJ2-3 for the parts outside the CDR3, the full variable domain is GAGVSQSPRYKVAKRGQDVALRCDPISGHVSLFWYQQALGQGPEFLTYFQNEAQLDKSGLPSDRFFAERPEGSVSTLKIQRTQQEDSAVYLCASSSLAGPTDTQYFGPGTRLTVL.

The chain couples TRBV20-1 to TRBJ2-7; 11 nucleotides match TRBD2. Trimming at V came to 6 bases and at J to 4 bases, leaving 14 bases not matched to a gene. This CDR3 is built from 16 residues. Looked up from germline, CDR1 is DFQATT and CDR2 is SNEGSKA (reference sequence). The CDR3 DNA is TGCAGTGCGAACTCGGTTAGCGGGGGGGCCGGTTACGAGCAGTACGTC. Protein sequence: CSANSVSGGAGYEQYV.

This clonotype came up a few times. This rearrangement joins TRBV4-1 to TRBJ2-2; a weak D match, TRBD2 (5 bases). V dropped 1 base and J dropped 7 bases, with 13 bases sitting between them. Germline loops: CDR1 MGHRA, CDR2 YSYEKL. CDR3 length: 15 amino acids. Here the CDR3 reads CASSQVRGSGGELFF. CDR3 nucleotide sequence: TGCGCCAGCAGCCAAGTGCGCGGGTCAGGCGGGGAGCTGTTTTTT.

In this sample, this clonotype turned up many times. This rearrangement joins TRBV12-3 or TRBV12-4 to TRBJ1-2; 8 nucleotides match TRBD1. V lost 4 bases to trimming and J lost 7 bases; unmatched junction nucleotides: 8. CDR3 length: 14 amino acids. The CDR3 region has the DNA TGTGCCAGCAGTTCGCCGGACAGGGTGACTGGCTACACCTTC. Protein product: CASSSPDRVTGYTF.

The chain employs TRBV4-2 and TRBJ1-3; D unclear. V lost 4 bases to trimming and J lost 4 bases, with 8 bases between them. CDR3 length equals 13 residues. Germline V gene sequence: CDR1 LGHNA, CDR2 YNFKEQ. The DNA for the CDR3 is TGTGCCAGCAGCCCCGGGCTCGGAAACACCATATATTTT. Translated, it gives CASSPGLGNTIYF.